This T cell receptor (beta chain) was captured in a study of lymphopenia after photon versus proton radiotherapy. Turning to this clone: Its antigen remains unknown.

Repertoires were generated with immunoSEQ multiplex PCR, while TCRdb's copy carries only in-frame clones and drops some. The data show under 30,000 clones, over 80% seen once. Trimming left V 3 bases short and J 0 bases short, with 11 bases between. Germline V gives CDR1 LNHDA, CDR2 SQIVND (reference sequence). This CDR3 has 15 amino acids. Points from the study as a whole: Only patients who died were analyzed for survival; proton advantage is unproven. After the lymphocyte nadir, photon-treated repertoires showed oligoclonal expansion, especially of CD8+ Temra cells. Proton therapy kept repertoires fairly stable, unlike photons, which gained effector/memory cells.

The V and J genes are TRBV19 and TRBJ1-1; D remains ambiguous. This TCR came from a woman in her sixties with cholangiocarcinoma. Some clones in this sample may be carry-over from other donors' samples. The sequencing here drew on peripheral blood, taken from a patient treated with proton-based radiotherapy. The CDR3 nucleotides read TGTGCCAGTAGTATTAGGACGGCTTTGAACACTGAAGCTTTCTTT. This translates into CASSIRTALNTEAFF.